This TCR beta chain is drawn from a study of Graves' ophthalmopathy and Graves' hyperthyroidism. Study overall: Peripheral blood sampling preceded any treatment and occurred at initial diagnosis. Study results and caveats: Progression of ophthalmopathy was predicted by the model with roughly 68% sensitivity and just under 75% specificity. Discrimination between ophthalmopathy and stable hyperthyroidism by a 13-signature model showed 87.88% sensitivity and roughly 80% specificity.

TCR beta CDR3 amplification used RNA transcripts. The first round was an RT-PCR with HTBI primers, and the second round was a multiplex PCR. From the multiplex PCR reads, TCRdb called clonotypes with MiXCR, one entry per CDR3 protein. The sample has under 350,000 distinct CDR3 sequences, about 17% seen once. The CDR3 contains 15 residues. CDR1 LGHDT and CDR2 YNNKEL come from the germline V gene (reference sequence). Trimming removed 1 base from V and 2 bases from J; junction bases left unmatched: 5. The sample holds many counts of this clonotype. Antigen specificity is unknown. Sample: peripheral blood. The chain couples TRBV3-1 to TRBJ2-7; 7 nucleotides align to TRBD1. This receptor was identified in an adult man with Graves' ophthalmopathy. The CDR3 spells CASSQGQGSTYEQYF. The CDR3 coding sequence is TGTGCCAGCAGCCAAGGACAGGGATCCACCTACGAGCAGTACTTC.